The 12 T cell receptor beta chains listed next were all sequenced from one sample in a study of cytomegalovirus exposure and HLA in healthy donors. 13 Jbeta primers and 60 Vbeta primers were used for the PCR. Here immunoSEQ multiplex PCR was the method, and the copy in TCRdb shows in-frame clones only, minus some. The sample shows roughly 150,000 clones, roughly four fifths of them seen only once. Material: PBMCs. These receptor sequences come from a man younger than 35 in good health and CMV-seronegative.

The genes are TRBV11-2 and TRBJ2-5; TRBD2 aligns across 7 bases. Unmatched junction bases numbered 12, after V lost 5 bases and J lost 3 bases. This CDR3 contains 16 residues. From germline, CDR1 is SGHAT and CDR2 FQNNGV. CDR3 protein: CASSGKLANEEETQYF. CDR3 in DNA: TGTGCCAGCAGCGGGAAACTAGCGAACGAAGAAGAGACCCAGTACTTC.

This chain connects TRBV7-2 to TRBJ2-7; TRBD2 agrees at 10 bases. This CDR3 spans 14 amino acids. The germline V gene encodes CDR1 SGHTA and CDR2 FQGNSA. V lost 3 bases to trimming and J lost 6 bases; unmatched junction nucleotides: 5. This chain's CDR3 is CASSFSGRAGEQYF. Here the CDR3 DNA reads TGTGCCAGCAGCTTCAGCGGGAGGGCGGGCGAGCAGTACTTC.

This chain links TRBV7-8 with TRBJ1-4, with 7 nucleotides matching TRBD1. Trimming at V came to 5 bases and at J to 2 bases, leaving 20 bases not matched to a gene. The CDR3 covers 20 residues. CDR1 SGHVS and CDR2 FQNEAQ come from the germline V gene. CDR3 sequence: CASSPPRRQGKICTNEKLFF. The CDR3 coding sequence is TGTGCCAGCAGCCCCCCCCGGCGACAGGGTAAAATTTGTACTAATGAAAAACTGTTTTTT.

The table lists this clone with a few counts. The CDR3 region is CASSDSTSGNNEQFF. The DNA for the CDR3 is TGTGCCAGCAGTGACTCGACTAGCGGGAACAATGAGCAGTTCTTC. J is TRBJ2-1 and V is TRBV6-4; 11 bases are a match to TRBD2. V shed 0 bases, J shed 5 bases, and the junction held 0 bases outside the gene matches. The CDR3 is 15 amino acids. The V gene's germline CDR1 is MRHNA and CDR2 SNTAGT.

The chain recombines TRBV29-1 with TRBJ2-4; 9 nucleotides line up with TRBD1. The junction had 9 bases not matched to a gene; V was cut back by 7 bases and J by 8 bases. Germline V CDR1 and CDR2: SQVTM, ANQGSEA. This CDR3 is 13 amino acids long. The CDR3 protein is CSATGTGSDIQYF. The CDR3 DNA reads TGCAGCGCTACCGGGACAGGGTCGGACATTCAGTACTTC.

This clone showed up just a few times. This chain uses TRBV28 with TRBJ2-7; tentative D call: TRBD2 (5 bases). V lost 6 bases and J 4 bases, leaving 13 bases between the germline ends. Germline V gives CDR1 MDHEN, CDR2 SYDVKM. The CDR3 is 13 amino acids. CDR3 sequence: CASSNPSRYEQYF. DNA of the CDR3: TGTGCCAGCAGCAACCCTAGCAGATACGAGCAGTACTTC.

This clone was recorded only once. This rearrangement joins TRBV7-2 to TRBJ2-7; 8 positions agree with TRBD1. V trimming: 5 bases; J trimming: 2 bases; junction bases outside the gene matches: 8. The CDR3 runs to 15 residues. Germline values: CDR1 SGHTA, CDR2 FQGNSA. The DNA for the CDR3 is TGTGCCAGCAGCCCCCTTCCGGGACAGGCCTACGAGCAGTACTTC. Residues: CASSPLPGQAYEQYF.

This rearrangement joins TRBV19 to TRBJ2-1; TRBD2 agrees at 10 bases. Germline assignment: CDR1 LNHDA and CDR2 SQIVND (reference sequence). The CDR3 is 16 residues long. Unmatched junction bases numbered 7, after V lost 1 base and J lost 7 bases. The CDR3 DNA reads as TGTGCCAGTAGTATAGTGGGTCTAGCGGGAGTGAATGAGCAGTTCTTC. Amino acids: CASSIVGLAGVNEQFF.

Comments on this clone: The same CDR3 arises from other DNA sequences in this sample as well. DNA of the CDR3: TGTGCCAGCGGAGGGACTAGCGGCACAGATACGCAGTATTTT. Translation gives CASGGTSGTDTQYF. The chain recombines TRBV2 with TRBJ2-3; 10 positions agree with TRBD2. CDR1 is SNHLY, CDR2 FYNNEI, per germline. CDR3 length: 14 residues. The J segment lost 1 base and the V segment lost 8 bases, leaving 3 bases of the junction unmatched.

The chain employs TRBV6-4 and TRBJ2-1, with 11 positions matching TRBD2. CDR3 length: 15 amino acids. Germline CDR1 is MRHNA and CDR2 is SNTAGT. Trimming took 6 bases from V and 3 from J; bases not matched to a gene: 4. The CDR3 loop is CASSTGTSGYNEQFF. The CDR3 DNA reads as TGTGCCAGCAGCACGGGGACTAGCGGCTACAATGAGCAGTTCTTC.

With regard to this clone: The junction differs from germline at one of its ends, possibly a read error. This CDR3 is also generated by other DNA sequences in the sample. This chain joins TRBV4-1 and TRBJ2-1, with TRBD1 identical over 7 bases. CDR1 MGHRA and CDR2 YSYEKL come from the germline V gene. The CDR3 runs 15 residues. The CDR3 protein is CASSQEGTAYDEQFF. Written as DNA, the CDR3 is TGCGCCAGCAGTCAAGAAGGGACAGCTTATGATGAGCAGTTCTTC.

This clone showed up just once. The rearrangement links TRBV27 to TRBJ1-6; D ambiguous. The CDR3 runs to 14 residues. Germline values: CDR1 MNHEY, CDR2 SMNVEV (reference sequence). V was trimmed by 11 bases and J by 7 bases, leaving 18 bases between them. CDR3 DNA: TGTGCCTGCGCGTCGGAGCAGAAAAATTCACCCCTCCACTTT. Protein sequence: CACASEQKNSPLHF.